The T cell receptor beta chain described here comes from a study of response to subunit inactivated influenza vaccine. Turning to this clonotype: Its antigen is undetermined.

V was cut by 7 bases and J by 2 bases, with 36 bases left in between. Germline V CDR1 and CDR2: MRHNA, SNTAGT. The CDR3 contains 21 residues. General study points: That few new T cells are recruited by each seasonal influenza vaccination was the authors' suggestion.

MiXCR, applied by TCRdb to the RT-PCR reads, yields one record per CDR3 protein. The table includes about 300,000 distinct CDR3 sequences, 21% detected once. This clonotype was sampled from a man aged 50 to 75 who received an inactivated influenza vaccine. This sample comprised PBMCs from blood, obtained approximately 20 months after vaccination. J is TRBJ2-7 and V is TRBV6-4; weak D call: TRBD1 (6 bases). This chain's CDR3 is CASTNGVRPDSFRGAPYEQYF. In DNA form, the CDR3 reads TGTGCCAGCACCAACGGAGTCCGGCCAGACTCATTCAGGGGTGCACCCTACGAGCAGTACTTC.